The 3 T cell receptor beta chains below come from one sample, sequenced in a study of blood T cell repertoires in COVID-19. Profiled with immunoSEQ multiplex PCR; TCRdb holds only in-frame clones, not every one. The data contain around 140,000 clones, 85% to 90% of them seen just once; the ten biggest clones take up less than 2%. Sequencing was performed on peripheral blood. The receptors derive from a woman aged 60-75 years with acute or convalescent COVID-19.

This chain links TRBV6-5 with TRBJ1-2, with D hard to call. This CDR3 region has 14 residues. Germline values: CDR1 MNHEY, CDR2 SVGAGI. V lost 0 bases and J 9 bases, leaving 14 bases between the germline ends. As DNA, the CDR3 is TGTGCCAGCAGTTACTCGGACGCCGAGGGTAGCTACACCTTC. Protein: CASSYSDAEGSYTF.

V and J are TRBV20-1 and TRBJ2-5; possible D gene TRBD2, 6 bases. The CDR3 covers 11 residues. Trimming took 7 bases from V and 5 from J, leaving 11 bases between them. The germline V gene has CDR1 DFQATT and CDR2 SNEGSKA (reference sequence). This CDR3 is CSVAGRETQYF. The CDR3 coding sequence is TGCAGTGTAGCAGGGAGGGAGACCCAGTACTTC.

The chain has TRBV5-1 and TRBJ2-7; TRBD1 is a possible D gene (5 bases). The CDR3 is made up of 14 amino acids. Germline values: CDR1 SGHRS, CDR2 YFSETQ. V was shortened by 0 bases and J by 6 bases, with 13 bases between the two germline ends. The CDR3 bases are TGCGCCAGCAGCTTGGCCAGGGAAATTGGCGAGCAGTACTTC. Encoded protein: CASSLAREIGEQYF.